These T cell receptor beta chains were read from a single sample in a study of blood T cell repertoires in COVID-19. The repertoire was sequenced with immunoSEQ multiplex PCR; TCRdb's copy has only in-frame clones and lacks some. The data hold some 86,000 clones, with more than 85% observed a single time. Sequenced input: peripheral blood. The receptors were sampled from a human donor with active COVID-19. The donor label of this sample is uncertain. The CDR3 runs from the conserved cysteine through the conserved F or W. A D gene is named only where the DNA matches it firmly. Some rows have no size entry. The others give once, few or many, or a class for an expanded clone.

V,size,J,D,DNA,CDR3
TRBV11-2,.,TRBJ2-3,TRBD2,TGTGCCAGCAGCTTAGCCTCGGAGCGGGGGGGCACAGATACGCAGTATTTT,CASSLASERGGTDTQYF
TRBV11-2,.,TRBJ2-5,TRBD1,TGTGCCAGCAGCCCTTCCAGGGGGCTAGGGACCCAGTACTTC,CASSPSRGLGTQYF
TRBV7-3,.,TRBJ2-7,TRBD1,TGTGCCAGCAGCCTCACAGGGGGCCGCGAGCAGTACTTC,CASSLTGGREQYF
TRBV5-4,.,TRBJ1-1,TRBD1,TGTGCCAGCAGCATTAACTCAGGGGGCACTGAAGCTTTCTTT,CASSINSGGTEAFF
TRBV29-1,.,TRBJ1-1,.,TGCAGCGGCTCCTCGGCAGGAGGGAACACTGAAGCTTTCTTT,CSGSSAGGNTEAFF
TRBV12-3/TRBV12-4,.,TRBJ2-7,.,TGTGCCAGCAGCCGTGGACTAAGGTACGAGCAGTACTTC,CASSRGLRYEQYF
TRBV9,.,TRBJ1-2,TRBD1,TGTGCCAGCAGCGTAGGGGACAGGATCGTCGTAGATGGCTACACCTTC,CASSVGDRIVVDGYTF
TRBV4-2,.,TRBJ2-5,TRBD2,TGTGCCAGCAGCCGCGGGGGGCCCGAAGAGACCCAGTACTTC,CASSRGGPEETQYF
TRBV27,.,TRBJ1-1,.,TGTGCCAGCTCTACAGGAAACACTGAAGCTTTCTTT,CASSTGNTEAFF
TRBV14,.,TRBJ2-2,TRBD1,TGTGCCAGCAGCCAAGTGGACAGGGGAAAAGTCACCGGGGAGCTGTTTTTT,CASSQVDRGKVTGELFF
TRBV24-1,.,TRBJ1-1,TRBD1,TGTGCCACCAGCGAGACAGGGGAGGACACTGAAGCTTTCTTT,CATSETGEDTEAFF
TRBV4-2,.,TRBJ2-7,.,TGTGCCAGCAGCCAAGATCATGGGGGGTCCTGGGGAGGCTCCTACGAGCAGTACTTC,CASSQDHGGSWGGSYEQYF
TRBV10-2,.,TRBJ1-4,.,TGCGCCAGCAGCCAATGGAATGACAGGATTCGGGAAAAACTGTTTTTT,CASSQWNDRIREKLFF
TRBV6-2/TRBV6-3,.,TRBJ2-7,TRBD1,TGTGCCAGCAGTTACCGGGACAGCGGATCCTACGAGCAGTACTTC,CASSYRDSGSYEQYF
TRBV9,few,TRBJ1-2,.,TGTGCCAGCAGCGTCTCACGAGCTAACTATGGCTACACCTTC,CASSVSRANYGYTF
TRBV5-1,.,TRBJ2-3,TRBD2,TGCGCCAGCGGCGCTAGCGGGGGCTTCACAGATACGCAGTATTTT,CASGASGGFTDTQYF
TRBV24-1,.,TRBJ2-1,.,TGTGCCACCAGTGACGTGCGGGCGACGGAAAACAATGAGCAGTTCTTC,CATSDVRATENNEQFF
TRBV9,.,TRBJ1-3,.,TGTGCCAGCAGCCCCACTGCGGTCCTTATGTCTGGAAACACCATATATTTT,CASSPTAVLMSGNTIYF
TRBV7-2,.,TRBJ2-2,.,TGTGCCAGCAGCTTAAAAACGGGTAACACCGGGGAGCTGTTTTTT,CASSLKTGNTGELFF
TRBV7-9,.,TRBJ1-3,TRBD1,TGTGCCAGCAGTTTGGACAGGGCGAACACCATATATTTT,CASSLDRANTIYF
TRBV7-9,.,TRBJ2-5,TRBD2,TGTGCCAGCAGCCTCCGGGGAGGGGAAGAGACCCAGTACTTC,CASSLRGGEETQYF
TRBV2,.,TRBJ2-7,.,TGTGCCAGCAGTGACAGGGTCTCCTACGAGCAGTACTTC,CASSDRVSYEQYF
TRBV5-4,.,TRBJ1-1,TRBD1,TGTGCCAGCAGCCTGGGGGCAGGGGGCCTGGACACTGAAGCTTTCTTT,CASSLGAGGLDTEAFF
TRBV10-3,.,TRBJ2-3,TRBD1,TGTGCCACTACGACGGACAGGGGGAAGACAGATACGCAGTATTTT,CATTTDRGKTDTQYF
TRBV11-2,.,TRBJ2-5,.,TGTGCCAGCAGCTCACCGCGGGACCACCTTACCCAAGAGACCCAGTACTTC,CASSSPRDHLTQETQYF
TRBV2,.,TRBJ2-7,TRBD2,TGTGCCAGCAGTGTCGCGGGAGCCTACGAGCAGTACTTC,CASSVAGAYEQYF
TRBV7-2,.,TRBJ2-5,.,TGTGCCAGCAGCGCAGTAGCATCACGGGAGACCCAGTACTTC,CASSAVASRETQYF
TRBV9,.,TRBJ2-2,TRBD2,TGTGCCAGCAGCGTAGGCTCAGGACTAGCCGACTACACCGGGGAGCTGTTTTTT,CASSVGSGLADYTGELFF
TRBV19,.,TRBJ1-1,.,TGTGCCAGTAGTCATCAGGGTAACACTGAAGCTTTCTTT,CASSHQGNTEAFF
TRBV5-1,.,TRBJ2-1,TRBD2,TGCGCCAGCAGCTTGAAAAGCGGGGGCTGGAATACTCGGCAGTTCTTC,CASSLKSGGWNTRQFF
TRBV7-3,.,TRBJ2-7,.,TGTGCCAGCAGCCCGGGACACTCCTACGAGCAGTACTTC,CASSPGHSYEQYF
TRBV6-6,.,TRBJ1-1,.,TGTGCCAGCAGGCAAACAGGGTTCACTGAAGCTTTCTTT,CASRQTGFTEAFF
TRBV18,once,TRBJ2-1,TRBD2,TGTGCCAGCTCACTTGAAAGCGGGGGGCACAATGAGCAGTTCTTC,CASSLESGGHNEQFF
TRBV10-2,few,TRBJ1-6,.,TGCGCCAGGCGACGCACGGGGTTGGATTCACCCCTCCACTTT,CARRRTGLDSPLHF
TRBV3-1/TRBV3-2,.,TRBJ2-1,.,TGTGCCAGCAGCCAAGATCCGGGTAACAATGAGCAGTTCTTC,CASSQDPGNNEQFF
TRBV3-1/TRBV3-2,.,TRBJ2-7,TRBD1,TGTGCCAGCAGCCAAGGGGACAGTTCCTACGAGCAGTACTTC,CASSQGDSSYEQYF
TRBV4-1,.,TRBJ1-1,TRBD1,TGCGCCAGCAGTCACAGGGGGCTGGAAGGGGGCACTGAAGCTTTCTTT,CASSHRGLEGGTEAFF
TRBV5-6,.,TRBJ1-2,TRBD1,TGTGCCAGCAGCCCGGTACCGGGACAGCCCTATGGCTACACCTTC,CASSPVPGQPYGYTF
TRBV6-5,.,TRBJ1-2,.,TGTGCCAGCAGACAAAACAGGGACCGTGGTGGCTACACCTTC,CASRQNRDRGGYTF
TRBV7-8,.,TRBJ1-2,.,TGTGCCAGCAGCCCGGGGGTTGGGCACCACTATGGCTACACCTTC,CASSPGVGHHYGYTF
TRBV5-1,.,TRBJ2-7,.,TGCGCCAGCAGCTTCCCGGGGTCCTTCAACGAGCAGTACTTC,CASSFPGSFNEQYF
TRBV21-1,.,TRBJ1-6,.,TGTGCCAGCAGCCCCTACCGTCTCCGGGACAGCTATAATTCACCCCTCCACTTT,CASSPYRLRDSYNSPLHF
TRBV5-1,few,TRBJ2-7,.,TGCGCCAGCAGCTTGGGCACTGCATCCTACGAGCAGTACTTC,CASSLGTASYEQYF
TRBV9,.,TRBJ2-4,.,TGTGCCAGCAGCGTAGGGGGGGAGTTAAACATTCAGTACTTC,CASSVGGELNIQYF
TRBV16,.,TRBJ1-1,.,TGTGCCAGCAGCCAAAGGTCAGGGGCCGAAGCTTTCTTT,CASSQRSGAEAFF
TRBV11-2,.,TRBJ1-2,.,TGTGCCAGCAGCCCCCAGAACAGGGCGCGGGGCTACACCTTC,CASSPQNRARGYTF
TRBV7-8,.,TRBJ1-2,TRBD1,TGTGCCAGCAGCCTCGACAGGGGGGACTATGGCTACACCTTC,CASSLDRGDYGYTF